The clone carrying this T cell receptor (beta chain) has just a few counts. This specimen belongs to a study of blood T cell repertoires in COVID-19. As for the study in general: COVID-19 samples from acute and convalescent phases originated in the United States, Italy and Spain. PBMCs, B-cell-depleted T cells, or T cells were the source of the cDNA or gDNA that made up the material.

The J segment lost 6 bases and the V segment lost 1 base, leaving 13 bases of the junction unmatched. The CDR3 contains 17 residues. CDR1 is LNHDA and CDR2 is SQIVND in the germline V gene (reference sequence). In the study's own analysis: Estimated nucleated cell counts came from reference gene primer amplification. Sequencing was performed with immunoSEQ multiplex PCR; in TCRdb, only in-frame clones are kept and a portion is missing. V and J calls and clone size are those listed in that table; D and trimming were worked out from the DNA. This table has some 100,000 clones, about 84% appearing once.

This chain uses TRBV19 with TRBJ2-7; 9 nucleotides align to TRBD1. Sequences were obtained from peripheral blood. This receptor was obtained from a man older than 75 with active or convalescent COVID-19. The chain's CDR3 is CASSIVGPGTGLAEQYF. The CDR3, as DNA: TGTGCCAGTAGTATAGTGGGGCCCGGGACAGGGCTTGCCGAGCAGTACTTC.